The clone carrying this T cell receptor (beta chain) was found many times. What it binds is not known. The entry originates in a study of T cells in Graves' hyperthyroidism and ophthalmopathy. Study as a whole: Any treatment followed the collection of peripheral blood at initial diagnosis. Overall study findings and caveats: Most clonotypes expanded in the thyroid (above 0.001) were also present in blood.

Amplification of TCR beta CDR3 regions used RNA as the template. TCR CDR3 regions were first amplified by RT-PCR with HTBI primers. One entry per CDR3 protein, called by TCRdb with MiXCR from the multiplex PCR reads. The sample shows some 800,000 distinct CDR3 sequences, about two fifths of them seen only once. The patients, who ranged from 18 to 65 in age, presented with newly diagnosed hyperthyroidism lasting under 2 months. Exclusion followed for patients with uncontrolled infection, other autoimmune disease, pregnancy or lactation. Germline loops: CDR1 SGHAT, CDR2 FQNNGV. The CDR3 is made up of 13 amino acids. V shed 5 bases and J shed 7 bases, with 11 bases lying between them.

What was sequenced was blood. This receptor was obtained from a young man with Graves' hyperthyroidism. V and J are TRBV11-2 and TRBJ2-2; a possible D gene is TRBD1 (5 bases). For the CDR3, the DNA is TGTGCCAGCAGCCACCGTCAGGGCGGGGAGCTGTTTTTT. It translates to CASSHRQGGELFF.